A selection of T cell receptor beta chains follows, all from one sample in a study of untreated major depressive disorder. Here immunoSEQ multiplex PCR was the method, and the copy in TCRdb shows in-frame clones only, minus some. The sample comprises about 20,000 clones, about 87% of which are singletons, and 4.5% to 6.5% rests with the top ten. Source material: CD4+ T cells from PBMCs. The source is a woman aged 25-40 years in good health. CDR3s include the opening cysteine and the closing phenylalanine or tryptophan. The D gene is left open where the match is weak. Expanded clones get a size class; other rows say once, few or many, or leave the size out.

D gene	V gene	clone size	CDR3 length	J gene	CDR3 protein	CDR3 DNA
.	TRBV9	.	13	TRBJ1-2	CASSVDLGDGYTF	TGTGCCAGCAGCGTAGATTTAGGGGATGGCTACACCTTC
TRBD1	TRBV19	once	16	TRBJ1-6	CASSDAGTGGFSPLHF	TGTGCCAGTAGCGACGCCGGGACAGGGGGCTTTTCACCCCTCCACTTT
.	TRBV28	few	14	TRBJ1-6	CASRPARPNSPLHF	TGTGCCAGCAGGCCAGCCAGACCCAATTCACCCCTCCACTTT
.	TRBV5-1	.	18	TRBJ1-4	CASSLEARNFATNEKLFF	TGCGCCAGCAGCTTGGAGGCCAGGAACTTTGCAACTAATGAAAAACTGTTTTTT
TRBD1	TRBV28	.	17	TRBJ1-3	CASSLSGQVFSGNTIYF	TGTGCCAGCAGTTTATCGGGACAGGTATTCTCTGGAAACACCATATATTTT
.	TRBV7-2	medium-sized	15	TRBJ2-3	CASSLNPGGTDTQYF	TGTGCCAGCAGCTTAAATCCCGGGGGCACAGATACGCAGTATTTT
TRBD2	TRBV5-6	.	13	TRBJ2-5	CASSSGGHLTQYF	TGTGCCAGCAGCTCGGGGGGGCACTTGACCCAGTACTTC
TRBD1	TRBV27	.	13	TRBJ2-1	CASSPGQYNEQFF	TGTGCCAGCAGTCCGGGACAGTACAATGAGCAGTTCTTC
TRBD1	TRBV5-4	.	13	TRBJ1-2	CASSRDREGGYTF	TGTGCCAGCAGCAGGGACAGGGAGGGAGGCTACACCTTC
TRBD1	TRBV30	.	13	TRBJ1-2	CAWSVKGGSGYTF	TGTGCCTGGAGTGTAAAAGGGGGCAGTGGCTACACCTTC
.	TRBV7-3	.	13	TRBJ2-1	CASSFGRSSEQFF	TGTGCCAGCAGCTTCGGTAGGAGTAGTGAGCAGTTCTTC
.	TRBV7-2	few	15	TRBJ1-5	CASSLAGGPSQPQHF	TGTGCCAGCAGCCTCGCGGGGGGCCCGAGTCAGCCCCAGCATTTT
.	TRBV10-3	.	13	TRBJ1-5	CAISESGSQPQHF	TGTGCCATCAGTGAGTCTGGGTCCCAGCCCCAGCATTTT
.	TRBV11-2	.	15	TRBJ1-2	CASSTWRGSDYGYTF	TGTGCCAGCAGCACTTGGAGGGGGTCCGACTATGGCTACACCTTC
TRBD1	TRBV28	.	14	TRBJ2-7	CASSRQGGVYEQYF	TGTGCCAGCAGTCGACAGGGGGGAGTCTACGAGCAGTACTTC
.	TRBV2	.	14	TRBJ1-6	CASRAQGNNSPLHF	TGTGCCAGCAGAGCTCAGGGGAATAATTCACCCCTCCACTTT
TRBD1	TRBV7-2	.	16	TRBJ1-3	CASSPNRQGPGNTIYF	TGTGCCAGCAGCCCCAACCGACAGGGCCCTGGAAACACCATATATTTT
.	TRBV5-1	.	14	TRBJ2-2	CASSLQGYTGELFF	TGCGCCAGCAGCTTACAGGGATACACCGGGGAGCTGTTTTTT
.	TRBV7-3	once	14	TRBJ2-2	CASSLIRHTGELFF	TGTGCCAGCAGCTTAATTAGGCACACCGGGGAGCTGTTTTTT
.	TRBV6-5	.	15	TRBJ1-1	CASSYSYFGLAEAFF	TGTGCCAGCAGTTACTCATATTTTGGGCTGGCTGAAGCTTTCTTT
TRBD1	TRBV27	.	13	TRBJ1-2	CASREGQGYGYTF	TGTGCCAGCAGGGAAGGACAGGGGTATGGCTACACCTTC
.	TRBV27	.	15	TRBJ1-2	CASSPRRGGGYGYTF	TGTGCCAGCAGCCCCCGGCGGGGGGGAGGCTATGGCTACACCTTC
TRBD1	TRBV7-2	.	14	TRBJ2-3	CASSLAGGGDTQYF	TGTGCCAGCAGCTTAGCAGGGGGCGGAGATACGCAGTATTTT
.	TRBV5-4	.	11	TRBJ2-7	CASSLTGIKYF	TGTGCCAGCAGCTTGACAGGGATTAAGTACTTC
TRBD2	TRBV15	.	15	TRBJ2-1	CATSRVLAGNNEQFF	TGTGCCACCAGCAGAGTTCTAGCGGGGAACAATGAGCAGTTCTTC
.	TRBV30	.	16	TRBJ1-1	CAWRGRGVGKRTEAFF	TGTGCCTGGAGAGGCAGGGGCGTGGGAAAGAGAACTGAAGCTTTCTTT
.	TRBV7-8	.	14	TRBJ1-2	CASSRLSPGYGYTF	TGTGCCAGCAGCCGCCTATCCCCAGGGTATGGCTACACCTTC
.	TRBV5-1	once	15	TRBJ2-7	CASSGSGTATREQYF	TGCGCCAGCAGCGGTAGTGGGACGGCAACGAGGGAGCAGTACTTC
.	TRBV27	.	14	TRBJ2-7	CASSRSRLNYEQYF	TGTGCCAGCAGTCGATCCAGACTGAACTACGAGCAGTACTTC
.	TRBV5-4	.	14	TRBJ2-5	CASSLGGSRETQYF	TGTGCCAGCAGCTTGGGCGGGTCTCGAGAGACCCAGTACTTC
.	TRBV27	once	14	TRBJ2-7	CASSFRQGIGEQYF	TGTGCCAGCAGTTTCCGGCAGGGAATCGGCGAGCAGTACTTC
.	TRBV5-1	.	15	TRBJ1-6	CASTPGPAENSPLHF	TGCGCCAGCACCCCCGGTCCAGCCGAAAATTCACCCCTCCACTTT
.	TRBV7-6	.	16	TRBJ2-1	CASSLTKSGPVGGQFF	TGTGCCAGCAGCCTAACGAAGAGTGGACCAGTAGGGGGTCAGTTCTTC
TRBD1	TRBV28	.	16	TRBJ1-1	CASSPPRGQGNTEAFF	TGTGCCAGCAGTCCCCCCCGGGGACAGGGAAACACTGAAGCTTTCTTT
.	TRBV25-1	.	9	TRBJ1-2	CAGGYGYTF	TGTGCCGGCGGGTATGGCTACACCTTC
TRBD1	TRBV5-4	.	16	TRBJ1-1	CASSRPGQGASTEAFF	TGTGCCAGCAGCCGACCGGGACAGGGGGCGAGCACTGAAGCTTTCTTT
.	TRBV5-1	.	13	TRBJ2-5	CASSTGGSETQYF	TGCGCCAGCAGCACAGGAGGCTCGGAGACCCAGTACTTC
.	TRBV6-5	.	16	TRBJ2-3	CASSFTDTASTDTQYF	TGTGCCAGCAGTTTCACCGATACCGCTAGCACAGATACGCAGTATTTT
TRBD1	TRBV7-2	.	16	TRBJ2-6	CASTTGVGAGANVLTF	TGTGCCAGCACCACAGGGGTTGGCGCTGGGGCCAACGTCCTGACTTTC
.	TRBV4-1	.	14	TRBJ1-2	CASSQDIRAYGYTF	TGCGCCAGCAGCCAAGATATAAGGGCCTATGGCTACACCTTC
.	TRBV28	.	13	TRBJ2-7	CASRAVGGYEQYF	TGTGCCAGCAGGGCAGTGGGGGGCTACGAGCAGTACTTC